The rows below give T cell receptor beta chains drawn from one sample of a study of blood T cell repertoires in COVID-19. Data came from immunoSEQ multiplex PCR; TCRdb stores just in-frame clones and leaves some out. This sample has under 120,000 clones, with 70% to 90% found just once. The specimen was peripheral blood. These receptors originate from a human donor in a cohort sampled during active COVID-19. Both conserved end residues are part of each CDR3. A D gene is named only where the DNA matches it firmly. Size is omitted from some rows. Given values are once, few, many or a class for expanded clones.

CDR3aa	CDR3nt	abundance	d_gene	v_gene	j_gene
CASSGTGAYEQYF	TGTGCCAGCAGTGGGACAGGGGCCTACGAGCAGTACTTC	few	TRBD1	TRBV2	TRBJ2-7
CASSLVGGTGELFF	TGTGCCAGCAGCTTAGTAGGGGGAACCGGGGAGCTGTTTTTT	NA	NA	TRBV7-2	TRBJ2-2
CASSPVGRTGAGEQYF	TGTGCCAGCTCCCCTGTTGGACGGACAGGGGCAGGTGAGCAGTACTTC	NA	TRBD1	TRBV18	TRBJ2-7
CASSLEAGQAHEQYF	TGCGCCAGCAGCTTGGAAGCGGGACAAGCCCACGAGCAGTACTTC	NA	NA	TRBV5-1	TRBJ2-7
CASRTPAYAVYSYNEQFF	TGTGCCAGCAGGACACCGGCCTACGCAGTGTACTCCTACAATGAGCAGTTCTTC	NA	NA	TRBV21-1	TRBJ2-1
CASSPTGNSYNEQFF	TGTGCCAGCAGCCCGACAGGGAACTCCTACAATGAGCAGTTCTTC	once	TRBD1	TRBV5-4	TRBJ2-1
CASSRTGSSTDTQYF	TGTGCCAGCAGCCGCACGGGGTCTAGCACAGATACGCAGTATTTT	NA	NA	TRBV7-3	TRBJ2-3
CASSSGQVYEQYF	TGTGCCAGCAGCTCGGGACAAGTCTACGAGCAGTACTTC	once	NA	TRBV7-2	TRBJ2-7
CASTKQGNTEAFF	TGCGCCAGCACCAAACAGGGAAACACTGAAGCTTTCTTT	once	NA	TRBV5-1	TRBJ1-1
CASSPDRGLGYTF	TGCGCCAGCAGCCCGGATAGGGGTTTGGGCTACACCTTC	NA	NA	TRBV5-1	TRBJ1-2
CASSRTGGLGNEMNTEAFF	TGTGCCAGCTCACGGACAGGGGGCTTGGGAAATGAGATGAACACTGAAGCTTTCTTT	NA	TRBD1	TRBV18	TRBJ1-1
CASSQGGGQEETQYF	TGTGCCAGCAGCCAAGGAGGAGGACAGGAAGAGACCCAGTACTTC	NA	TRBD1	TRBV3-1/TRBV3-2	TRBJ2-5
CASSPASGNSYNEQFF	TGTGCCAGCAGTCCAGCTAGCGGGAACTCCTACAATGAGCAGTTCTTC	NA	TRBD2	TRBV28	TRBJ2-1
CASRTPGTGYQPQHF	TGTGCCAGCAGAACCCCCGGGACAGGGTATCAGCCCCAGCATTTT	NA	TRBD1	TRBV6-8	TRBJ1-5
CASSYKGSGNYEQYF	TGTGCCAGCAGTTACAAGGGTAGCGGGAACTACGAGCAGTACTTC	NA	TRBD2	TRBV6-2/TRBV6-3	TRBJ2-7
CASSLALDGSETQYF	TGTGCCAGCAGCTTAGCCCTGGATGGGAGTGAGACCCAGTACTTC	once	NA	TRBV7-7	TRBJ2-5
CASSRGTADNSPLHF	TGTGCCAGCAGCCGCGGGACAGCAGATAATTCACCCCTCCACTTT	NA	TRBD1	TRBV28	TRBJ1-6
CASSRGQFNEKLFF	TGTGCCAGCAGCCGCGGACAGTTTAATGAAAAACTGTTTTTT	NA	NA	TRBV6-2/TRBV6-3	TRBJ1-4
CASSLAQTGKNQPQHF	TGTGCCAGCAGCTTAGCGCAGACAGGGAAGAATCAGCCCCAGCATTTT	NA	TRBD1	TRBV7-8	TRBJ1-5